The 9 T cell receptor beta chains below all came from one sample that was sequenced in a study of PD-1 blockade in mismatch repair-deficient tumors (dated by TCRdb to about 2017). Receptor amplification or capture employed the immunoSEQ multiplex PCR assay. TCRdb obtained this table from immuneACCESS and retained in-frame rearrangements with V and J assigned. These tables miss some clones; where compared with another copy, unresolved V genes account for less than half of the shortfall, and the remainder is unexplained. In all, the sample holds 15,000 to 20,000 clones, and approximately 84% of those were seen once. About 1.5% of the sample rests with the top ten. The material sequenced was PBMCs, taken less than 25 weeks after starting pembrolizumab. Receptors were obtained from an adult with mismatch repair-deficient cancer.

The chain carries TRBV28 and TRBJ2-5; 8 nucleotides align to TRBD2. V gave up 6 bases and J gave up 5 bases; unmatched junction bases: 8. There are 14 residues in the CDR3. CDR1 and CDR2 from the germline V gene are MDHEN and SYDVKM. The CDR3 DNA follows: TGTGCCAGCAGAATCAGCGGGAGTAGGGAGACCCAGTACTTC. It encodes CASRISGSRETQYF.

This clone was recorded a few times. This chain joins TRBV7-3 and TRBJ2-7; 8 nucleotides align to TRBD1. The CDR3 runs 13 residues. V lost 5 bases, J lost 1 base, and 1 base stayed unmatched. Germline V gives CDR1 SGHTA, CDR2 FQGTGA. CDR3 amino acids: CASSRDRSYEQYF. For the CDR3, the DNA is TGTGCCAGCAGCAGGGACAGGTCCTACGAGCAGTACTTC.

The chain joins TRBV7-9 to TRBJ2-3; TRBD2 matches 14 bases. V was pared by 5 bases and J by 6 bases, with 7 bases of the junction left unmatched. CDR1 SEHNR and CDR2 FQNEAQ come from the germline V gene (reference sequence). The CDR3 is made up of 16 amino acids. CDR3 sequence (DNA): TGTGCCAGCAGCCCCGGACTAGCGGGAGGATTTGATACGCAGTATTTT. As protein: CASSPGLAGGFDTQYF.

Only one count was recorded for this clone. This chain connects TRBV9 to TRBJ2-2; D uncertain. Germline V gives CDR1 SGDLS, CDR2 YYNGEE. The CDR3 is 18 amino acids. V dropped 2 bases and J dropped 2 bases, with 19 bases sitting between them. CDR3 in amino acids: CASSVAVGLTFNTGELFF. DNA of the CDR3: TGTGCCAGCAGCGTGGCAGTTGGGCTAACTTTCAACACCGGGGAGCTGTTTTTT. The variable domain in full, completed from reference TRBV9 and TRBJ2-2, reads DSGVTQTPKHLITATGQRVTLRCSPRSGDLSVYWYQQSLDQGLQFLIQYYNGEERAKGNILERFSAQQFPDLHSELNLSSLELGDSALYFCASSVAVGLTFNTGELFFGEGSRLTVL.

About this clone: Other DNA sequences in the sample encode the same CDR3. The J gene is TRBJ2-2, the V gene TRBV10-2; 8 bases agree with TRBD2. With 0 bases clipped from V and 6 bases from J, the junction kept 6 bases outside the gene matches. The CDR3 is 16 residues long. CDR1 is WSHSY and CDR2 is SAAADI in the germline V gene. The CDR3 region is CASSESSLAGSGELFF. CDR3 nucleotide sequence: TGCGCCAGCAGTGAGTCGTCCTTAGCGGGATCCGGGGAGCTGTTTTTT.

The V gene is TRBV2, the J gene TRBJ1-5; 10 bases are shared with TRBD1. The CDR3 contains 17 residues. The V and J ends lost 4 bases and 2 bases, in that order; junction bases with no gene match: 8. CDR1 is SNHLY and CDR2 is FYNNEI in the germline V gene. This CDR3 reads CASSGTGGRSGNQPQHF. In DNA form, the CDR3 reads TGTGCCAGCAGTGGGACAGGGGGTAGAAGCGGCAATCAGCCCCAGCATTTT.

This rearrangement joins TRBV27 to TRBJ2-2, with 9 bases matching TRBD1. The length of the CDR3 is 20 residues. The trim removed 2 bases at V and 5 bases at J, leaving 18 bases unmatched. The germline CDR1 and CDR2 sequences are MNHEY and SMNVEV (reference sequence). The CDR3 is CASSLSLGQGFRTNTGELFF. In DNA, the CDR3 is TGTGCCAGCAGTTTAAGTTTGGGACAGGGTTTTCGAACTAATACCGGGGAGCTGTTTTTT.

This chain joins TRBV18 and TRBJ2-1; perhaps TRBD2 as D (6 bases). This CDR3 has 15 amino acids. The V and J ends lost 3 bases and 3 bases respectively, with 12 bases between them. Germline CDR1 is KGHSH and CDR2 is LQKENI. As DNA, the CDR3 is TGTGCCAGCTCACCGCCGGGAGCCCTCTACAATGAGCAGTTCTTC. As protein: CASSPPGALYNEQFF.

This sequence joins TRBV13 and TRBJ2-3; D might be TRBD1 (6 bases). The CDR3 spans 16 residues. The ends were cut back, 4 bases at V and 4 bases at J, with 18 bases in the middle. Germline-derived CDR1 and CDR2 are PRHDT and FYEKMQ (reference sequence). The CDR3 sequence is CASSWGTWGIADTQYF. The CDR3 coding sequence is TGTGCCAGCAGCTGGGGGACATGGGGGATTGCAGATACGCAGTATTTT.